Listed here are 29 T cell receptor beta chains from one sample, sequenced in a study of T cell clonality in common variable immunodeficiency (dated by TCRdb to the mid-2010s). What the study reported, not specific to this receptor: CVID TCRbeta sequences were reported to have fewer deletions and N-nucleotide insertions and to lack highly modified clones with 13 or more V deletions.

Library method: the immunoSEQ multiplex PCR assay. Drawn from immuneACCESS, this table holds only the in-frame rearrangements with V and J called that TCRdb kept. Clones are partly lost; checked studies trace under half to an unresolved V gene and leave the rest unexplained. In this sample, over 30,000 clones appear, none counted once only. Together, the top ten hold around 28% of the sample. Their antigen targets remain unknown. The sample comprised peripheral blood mononuclear cells. These receptors originate from a human donor with common variable immunodeficiency.

In the case of this clone: The read finishes 3 residues shy of the CDR3 end, and the germline J gene is used to complete it. V gene TRBV19 combines with J gene TRBJ2-7; TRBD1 matches at 7 bases. Trimming at V came to 4 bases and at J to 5 bases, leaving 11 bases not matched to a gene. Germline V CDR1 and CDR2: LNHDA, SQIVND (reference sequence). CDR3 length: 15 amino acids. CDR3 DNA, as far as it was read: TGTGCCAGTAGTAACAGACAGGGATCCCACCACGAG. It encodes CASSNRQGSHHE. The full CDR3 reads CASSNRQGSHHEQYF.

Regarding this clone: The DNA ends 3 residues before the CDR3 does, and the rest of the CDR3 is filled in from the germline J gene. J is TRBJ2-5 and V is TRBV7-7; TRBD1 might be the D (6 bases). Looked up from germline, CDR1 is SSHAT and CDR2 is FNYEAQ (reference sequence). Trimming stripped 3 bases from V and 1 base from J, with 12 bases between. The CDR3 totals 15 residues. Incomplete CDR3 DNA: TGTGCCAGCAGCTTTCGACAGGCCGTCCAAGAGACC. Its protein product is CASSFRQAVQET. Given in full, the CDR3 is CASSFRQAVQETQYF.

In the case of this clone: The CDR3 goes on 3 residues after the read ends, and that part is filled in from the germline J gene. The chain carries TRBV19 and TRBJ2-3, with a weak D call TRBD2 (5 bases). V was clipped by 2 bases and J by 4 bases, with 7 bases between them. CDR3 length equals 13 residues. In germline, CDR1 is LNHDA, CDR2 SQIVND (reference sequence). Incomplete CDR3 DNA: TGTGCCAGTAGTATACTAGCAGCAGATACG. The encoded protein is CASSILAADT. The CDR3 reads in full as CASSILAADTQYF. Supplemented by reference TRBV19 and TRBJ2-3, the full variable domain reads DGGITQSPKYLFRKEGQNVTLSCEQNLNHDAMYWYRQDPGQGLRLIYYSQIVNDFQKGDIAEGYSVSREKKESFPLTVTSAQKNPTAFYLCASSILAADTQYFGPGTRLTVL.

This clone was recorded at least ten times. The read ends 3 residues shy of where the CDR3 ends; the end is completed using the germline J gene. V and J are TRBV5-5 and TRBJ1-1; no definite D call. Germline CDR1 reads SGHKS; CDR2 reads YYEKEE (reference sequence). The length of the CDR3 is 13 residues. V dropped 0 bases and J dropped 3 bases, with 6 bases sitting between them. Incomplete CDR3 DNA: TGTGCCAGCAGCTTGGCAGTGGACACTGAA. This gives the protein CASSLAVDTE. The full CDR3 reads CASSLAVDTEAFF.

This clone was detected a few times. The CDR3 extends 3 residues past the end of the read, so its final part is completed from the germline J gene. The gene calls are TRBV19 and TRBJ1-5; 9 bases map to TRBD1. The germline V gene has CDR1 LNHDA and CDR2 SQIVND (reference sequence). CDR3 length: 15 amino acids. Germline trimming cut 7 bases from V and 4 bases from J; bases unmatched to any gene: 8. CDR3 amino acids: CASTGTGLGNQPQHF. The sequenced CDR3 bases are TGTGCCAGTACCGGGACAGGGTTGGGGAATCAGCCC. The complete variable domain, with remaining parts taken from reference TRBV19 and TRBJ1-5, reads DGGITQSPKYLFRKEGQNVTLSCEQNLNHDAMYWYRQDPGQGLRLIYYSQIVNDFQKGDIAEGYSVSREKKESFPLTVTSAQKNPTAFYLCASTGTGLGNQPQHFGDGTRLSIL.

This clone occurred many times. The DNA ends 3 residues before the CDR3 does, and the rest of the CDR3 is filled in from the germline J gene. V usage is TRBV7-2 and J usage is TRBJ2-1; TRBD2 matches at 11 bases. Germline V lookup: CDR1 SGHTA, CDR2 FQGNSA. Germline trimming cut 5 bases from V and 8 bases from J; bases unmatched to any gene: 8. CDR3 length: 15 residues. The CDR3 DNA, read in part, is TGTGCCAGCAGCGAGTCGGTAGCGGGAGGGTATGAG. Protein sequence: CASSESVAGGYE. The complete CDR3 reads CASSESVAGGYEQFF.

CDR3 bases read: TGCAGCGTGCCTGAGACAGTGTGGGAGGTCACAGATACG. It is translated as CSVPETVWEVTDT. The full CDR3 protein reads CSVPETVWEVTDTQYF. V is TRBV29-1 and J is TRBJ2-3; D possibly corresponds to TRBD2 (6 bases). The read stops 3 residues short of the end of the CDR3; the missing end is completed from the germline J gene. Germline CDR1 and CDR2: SQVTM and ANQGSEA. Trimming removed 6 bases at V and 2 bases at J, with 21 bases between. The CDR3 is 16 residues long.

As to this clone: The read ends 3 residues before the CDR3 terminus; that terminus is restored from the germline J gene. This rearrangement joins TRBV19 to TRBJ2-3, with a possible D match to TRBD1 (5 bases). Germline V gene sequence: CDR1 LNHDA, CDR2 SQIVND (reference sequence). CDR3 size: 16 residues. V lost 1 base and J lost 0, with 11 bases in between. This CDR3 reads CASSIGTTPSTDTQYF. The sequenced part of the CDR3 DNA is TGTGCCAGTAGTATAGGGACAACCCCTAGCACAGATACG.

This clone was seen many times. From the germline J gene comes the end of the CDR3, since the read stops 3 residues before it. This chain connects TRBV20-1 to TRBJ1-2; 7 nucleotides line up with TRBD1. The CDR3 is 15 residues long. Germline CDR1 DFQATT, CDR2 SNEGSKA (reference sequence). With 6 bases clipped from V and 0 bases from J, the junction kept 10 bases outside the gene matches. Incomplete CDR3 DNA: TGCAGTGCAAGGACAGGACTCGGAGCTAACTATGGC. It is translated as CSARTGLGANYG. The full CDR3 sequence reads CSARTGLGANYGYTF.

About this clone itself: From the germline J gene comes the end of the CDR3, since the read stops 3 residues before it. The rearrangement uses TRBV7-3 and TRBJ2-3; D unresolved. Trimming shortened V by 3 bases and J by 5 bases, and 9 bases separated the two germline ends. The CDR3 sequence is 13 residues long. Germline-derived CDR1 and CDR2 are SGHTA and FQGTGA. The part of the CDR3 DNA that was read is TGTGCCAGCAGCTTTGGTCCTAGAGATACG. Translating gives CASSFGPRDT. The full CDR3 protein is CASSFGPRDTQYF.

This clone was recorded at least ten times. CDR3 residues: CASSHNTGTLNSPLHF. CDR3 DNA (partial): TGCGCCAGCAGCCACAATACGGGGACACTAAATTCACCC. This chain connects TRBV4-1 to TRBJ1-6; D might be TRBD1 (6 bases). The read halts 3 residues ahead of the CDR3 end, with the missing end drawn from the germline J gene. CDR1 is MGHRA and CDR2 is YSYEKL in the germline V gene. V was cut by 3 bases and J by 7 bases, with 16 bases left in between. This CDR3 has 16 residues.

This clone was found many times. The read comes to an end 3 residues before the CDR3 does, leaving the germline J gene to fill in the end. The chain employs TRBV5-6 and TRBJ1-2, with D uncertain. CDR1 is SGHDT and CDR2 is YYEEEE in the germline V gene. The CDR3 consists of 15 residues. The V end lost 0 bases, the J end lost 2 bases, and 11 bases lay between the germline ends. CDR3 residues: CASSLGVGSNYGYTF. Incomplete CDR3 DNA: TGTGCCAGCAGCTTGGGAGTCGGTTCCAACTATGGC.

As concerns this clone: The observed sequence ends 3 residues before the CDR3 terminus, with the missing tail filled in from the germline J gene. The V and J genes are TRBV6-2 or TRBV6-3 and TRBJ1-5, with D perhaps matching TRBD1 (6 bases). CDR1 is MNHEY, CDR2 SVGEGT, per germline. Trimming took 5 bases from V and 1 from J, leaving 18 bases between them. CDR3 length equals 17 residues. CDR3 amino acids: CASSHPQGRWSNQPQHF. The covered CDR3 bases are TGTGCCAGCAGTCATCCTCAGGGGCGGTGGAGCAATCAGCCC.

This clone has ten or more counts. The read terminates 3 residues before the CDR3 end, so the remaining end is supplied by the germline J gene. This chain uses TRBV5-1 with TRBJ2-7; TRBD2 matches at 13 bases. CDR1 SGHRS and CDR2 YFSETQ come from the germline V gene. With 3 bases clipped from V and 4 bases from J, the junction kept 1 base outside the gene matches. The CDR3 contains 14 residues. The CDR3 region is CASSSTSGRYEQYF. The CDR3 bases that were read are TGCGCCAGCAGCTCGACTAGCGGGAGGTACGAG.

This clone was seen ten or more times. With the read ending 3 residues before the CDR3 end, the germline J gene is used to fill in that end. The chain links TRBV6-2 or TRBV6-3 to TRBJ2-7; 9 bases agree with TRBD2. The CDR3 runs 12 residues. The ends lost 10 bases at V and 2 bases at J; junction bases unmatched: 3. Germline V gene lookup returns CDR1 MNHEY and CDR2 SVGEGT. CDR3 in amino acids: CATLAGAYEQYF. Incomplete CDR3 DNA: TGTGCCACTTTAGCGGGAGCCTACGAG.

This clone appeared a few times. The CDR3 end is not reached by the read, which stops 3 residues before it; the germline J gene fills it in. The chain joins TRBV6-2 or TRBV6-3 to TRBJ2-3, with D perhaps TRBD1 (5 bases). CDR1 MNHEY and CDR2 SVGEGT come from the germline V gene. CDR3 length: 15 residues. V shed 6 bases and J shed 2 bases, with 15 bases lying between them. CDR3 region: CASRYQGILTDTQYF. The DNA read from the CDR3 is TGTGCCAGCAGGTACCAGGGAATCCTCACAGATACG.

On this clone: The CDR3 goes on 3 residues after the read ends, and that part is filled in from the germline J gene. This rearrangement joins TRBV5-5 to TRBJ2-7, with D hard to call. Trimming stripped 4 bases from V and 2 bases from J, with 10 bases between. The CDR3 has 13 residues. The germline V gene encodes CDR1 SGHKS and CDR2 YYEKEE (reference sequence). CDR3 DNA (partial): TGTGCCAGCAGCGCGCTCGCACCCTACGAG. This gives the protein CASSALAPYE. The full CDR3 reads CASSALAPYEQYF.

At least ten counts were recorded for this clone. The read finishes 3 residues shy of the CDR3 end, and the germline J gene is used to complete it. The V call is TRBV10-3, the J call TRBJ2-2, with a weak D call TRBD1 (6 bases). Germline CDR1 is ENHRY and CDR2 is SYGVKD. The length of the CDR3 is 19 residues. V was trimmed by 3 bases and J by 4 bases, leaving 24 bases between them. CDR3 bases read: TGTGCCATCAGTGACCAGGATAGAGAGATGACAGGATTCACCGGGGAG. This sequence encodes CAISDQDREMTGFTGE. In full, the CDR3 is CAISDQDREMTGFTGELFF.

This clone was detected ten times or more. The CDR3 extends 3 residues past the end of the read, so its final part is completed from the germline J gene. V usage is TRBV20-1 and J usage is TRBJ2-4, with D possibly matching TRBD1 (6 bases). V dropped 6 bases and J dropped 4 bases, with 16 bases sitting between them. The length of the CDR3 is 14 residues. The germline V gene encodes CDR1 DFQATT and CDR2 SNEGSKA (reference sequence). Partial CDR3 DNA: TGCAGTGCCCCAGATACGGACAGAAAAAACATT. Translating gives CSAPDTDRKNI. The entire CDR3 protein is CSAPDTDRKNIQYF.

Worth noting for this clone: The read ends 3 residues shy of where the CDR3 ends; the end is completed using the germline J gene. J is TRBJ1-2 and V is TRBV7-9, with TRBD1 identical over 7 bases. CDR1 SEHNR and CDR2 FQNEAQ come from the germline V gene (reference sequence). V lost 5 bases and J lost 2; bases outside the gene matches: 5. The CDR3 is made up of 14 amino acids. CDR3 sequence: CASSISDRNYGYTF. CDR3 bases read: TGTGCCAGCAGCATCTCGGACAGGAACTATGGC.

Note on this clone: The read comes to an end 3 residues before the CDR3 does, leaving the germline J gene to fill in the end. Other DNA sequences within the sample encode an identical CDR3. The chain recombines TRBV6-2 or TRBV6-3 with TRBJ1-1, with TRBD1 identical over 7 bases. The V gene end was trimmed by 9 bases and the J gene end by 5 bases; junction bases not matched to a gene: 3. The CDR3 extends over 11 amino acids. The germline V gene has CDR1 MNHEY and CDR2 SVGEGT. Partial CDR3 DNA: TGTGCCAGTCTACAGGGGACTGAA. This translates into CASLQGTE. The full CDR3 is CASLQGTEAFF.

There are many counts of this clone. The read terminates 3 residues ahead of where the CDR3 ends, so the germline J gene completes it. The chain is built from TRBV29-1 and TRBJ2-6, with D uncertain. Deletions cut 0 bases from V and 4 bases from J, with 10 bases between. The CDR3 length is 15 residues. CDR1 SQVTM and CDR2 ANQGSEA come from the germline V gene. The CDR3 bases that were read are TGCAGCGTTGAAGATAGGGTGCAAGGGGCCAACGTC. Encoded protein: CSVEDRVQGANV. The complete CDR3 protein is CSVEDRVQGANVLTF.

To note about this clone: The read terminates 3 residues before the CDR3 end, so the remaining end is supplied by the germline J gene. V is TRBV6-2 or TRBV6-3 and J is TRBJ1-1; TRBD1 might be the D (6 bases). The V and J ends lost 4 bases and 1 base respectively, with 7 bases between them. Germline assignment: CDR1 MNHEY and CDR2 SVGEGT. The CDR3 contains 13 residues. CDR3 sequence: CASSLTGNTEAFF. Partial CDR3 DNA: TGTGCCAGCAGTTTGACAGGGAACACTGAA.

Notes on this clone: The CDR3 end lies 3 residues beyond the end of the read and is filled in from the germline J gene. V is TRBV7-9 and J is TRBJ1-5; D is ambiguous. Germline V lookup: CDR1 SEHNR, CDR2 FQNEAQ (reference sequence). This CDR3 contains 12 residues. Trimming took 1 base from V and 5 from J, leaving 3 bases between them. The CDR3 reads CASSLGDQPQHF. Partial CDR3 DNA: TGTGCCAGCAGCTTAGGCGATCAGCCC.

This clone has just a few counts. The read terminates 3 residues before the CDR3 end, so the remaining end is supplied by the germline J gene. This chain uses TRBV30 with TRBJ1-4; the D gene is possibly TRBD1 (6 bases). The germline V gene has CDR1 GTSNPN and CDR2 SVGIG (reference sequence). The length of the CDR3 is 13 residues. CDR3 loop: CAWSVDRSNLLFF. CDR3 DNA, as far as it was read: TGTGCCTGGAGTGTCGACAGGAGTAACCTA.

The sample holds many counts of this clone. The CDR3 goes on 3 residues after the read ends, and that part is filled in from the germline J gene. The chain carries TRBV27 and TRBJ1-4; tentatively, D is TRBD1 (5 bases). Germline V gives CDR1 MNHEY, CDR2 SMNVEV (reference sequence). CDR3 length equals 16 residues. V lost 6 bases and J 3 bases, leaving 17 bases between the germline ends. CDR3 sequence reads: CASSHSEGLANEKLFF. The part of the CDR3 DNA that was read is TGTGCCAGCAGCCACTCTGAGGGGCTCGCTAATGAAAAA.

Concerning this clone: From the germline J gene comes the end of the CDR3, since the read stops 3 residues before it. The chain links TRBV19 to TRBJ2-7; either TRBD1 or TRBD2 may supply D (5 bases each). This CDR3 comprises 15 residues. Trimming stripped 4 bases from V and 0 bases from J, with 13 bases between. The germline gives CDR1 LNHDA, CDR2 SQIVND (reference sequence). The CDR3 bases that were read are TGTGCCAGTAGTACCCGAGGGGTCCTCTCCTACGAG. It encodes CASSTRGVLSYE. The complete CDR3 reads CASSTRGVLSYEQYF. The complete variable domain, with remaining parts taken from reference TRBV19 and TRBJ2-7, reads DGGITQSPKYLFRKEGQNVTLSCEQNLNHDAMYWYRQDPGQGLRLIYYSQIVNDFQKGDIAEGYSVSREKKESFPLTVTSAQKNPTAFYLCASSTRGVLSYEQYFGPGTRLTVT.

This clone was seen at least ten times. The CDR3 end is not reached by the read, which stops 3 residues before it; the germline J gene fills it in. The chain couples TRBV4-2 to TRBJ2-3; tentatively, D is TRBD1 or TRBD2 (9 bases each). The CDR3 runs 20 residues. The germline CDR1 and CDR2 sequences are LGHNA and YNFKEQ. V dropped 4 bases and J dropped 1 base, with 27 bases sitting between them. This chain's CDR3 is CASSRNRGLGAGGRTDTQYF. Incomplete CDR3 DNA: TGTGCCAGCAGCCGTAACAGGGGGCTGGGAGCGGGAGGCCGCACAGATACG.

This clone was picked up many times. With the read ending 3 residues before the CDR3 end, the germline J gene is used to fill in that end. The chain combines TRBV18 with TRBJ2-3; 8 bases are shared with TRBD2. The CDR3 is 16 amino acids. After removal of 3 bases from V and 2 bases from J, the junction contained 7 bases not matched to a gene. Germline V CDR1 and CDR2: KGHSH, LQKENI. This chain's CDR3 is CASSPGLAGITDTQYF. Incomplete CDR3 DNA: TGTGCCAGCTCACCCGGCCTAGCGGGTATCACAGATACG.